Below are 22 T cell receptor beta chains sequenced from a single sample in a study of T cell responses to AZD1222 COVID-19 vaccine. Clones were read by immunoSEQ multiplex PCR, and TCRdb kept only the in-frame ones, dropping some. The table records 95,000 to 150,000 clones, 75% to 90% of them present only once. The sample was peripheral blood, taken on day 0 of MenACWY control vaccination. These receptors were taken from an adult in good health.

The CDR3 DNA sequence: TGCGCCAGCAGCTTGGCCGCGACAGGGGTAGAGCAGTACTTC. It codes for CASSLAATGVEQYF. The chain combines TRBV5-1 with TRBJ2-7; 8 nucleotides match TRBD1. This CDR3 spans 14 amino acids. Trimming at V came to 0 bases and at J to 7 bases, leaving 6 bases not matched to a gene. The germline gives CDR1 SGHRS, CDR2 YFSETQ.

The genes are TRBV4-3 and TRBJ2-1; possibly TRBD2 for D (6 bases). The germline V gene encodes CDR1 LGHNA and CDR2 YSLEER. CDR3 length equals 15 residues. Between the trimmed V and J ends, which lost 0 bases and 9 bases, there was a span of 15 bases. CDR3 in DNA: TGCGCCAGCAGCCAAGATCACGGGAGCTTAGCTGAGCAGTTCTTC. It translates to CASSQDHGSLAEQFF.

The chain carries TRBV12-3 or TRBV12-4 and TRBJ2-2; D possibly corresponds to TRBD1 (5 bases). V lost 3 bases to trimming and J lost 7 bases, with 9 bases between them. The CDR3 runs 13 residues. The CDR3 DNA sequence: TGTGCCAGCAGTTTGTCAGGGATCGGGGAGCTGTTTTTT. It yields the protein CASSLSGIGELFF.

CDR3 amino acids: CASSKGQAYEQYF. CDR3 DNA: TGTGCCAGCAGCAAAGGGCAGGCCTACGAGCAGTACTTC. The chain has TRBV21-1 and TRBJ2-7; TRBD1 is the table's D call, not checked against the DNA. TRBV21-1 is a recognized pseudogene. This CDR3 has 13 residues.

The chain has TRBV5-1 and TRBJ1-5; D gene ambiguous. V was shortened by 0 bases and J by 1 base, with 8 bases between the two germline ends. There are 15 residues in the CDR3. The V gene's germline CDR1 is SGHRS and CDR2 YFSETQ. The CDR3 coding sequence is TGCGCCAGCAGCTTGGAGGGAACGAGCAATCAGCCCCAGCATTTT. Its translation is CASSLEGTSNQPQHF.

The genes are TRBV7-2 and TRBJ2-5, with D perhaps given as TRBD1 or TRBD2 (5 bases each). The CDR3 covers 15 residues. V lost 2 bases to trimming and J lost 2 bases, with 12 bases between them. Germline V gives CDR1 SGHTA, CDR2 FQGNSA. CDR3 nucleotide sequence: TGTGCCAGCAGCTTAAGCGTGTGGGGGCAAGAGACCCAGTACTTC. Translating it yields CASSLSVWGQETQYF. The full variable domain, with the rest looked up from reference TRBV7-2 and TRBJ2-5, is GAGVSQSPSNKVTEKGKDVELRCDPISGHTALYWYRQSLGQGLEFLIYFQGNSAPDKSGLPSDRFSAERTGGSVSTLTIQRTQQEDSAVYLCASSLSVWGQETQYFGPGTRLLVL.

CDR3 sequence (DNA): TGTGCCACCACCCCTTTTGGGGTCAGCTCCTACAATGAGCAGTTCTTC. It specifies CATTPFGVSSYNEQFF. The chain carries TRBV27 and TRBJ2-1, with D hard to call. Per the germline V gene, CDR1 is MNHEY and CDR2 is SMNVEV (reference sequence). The CDR3 has 16 residues. V lost 10 bases and J 0 bases, leaving 19 bases between the germline ends.

V usage is TRBV5-6 and J usage is TRBJ2-1; 9 nucleotides agree with TRBD2. CDR3 length: 18 residues. After removal of 3 bases from V and 6 bases from J, the junction contained 16 bases not matched to a gene. Germline CDR1 is SGHDT and CDR2 is YYEEEE. The CDR3 nucleotides are TGTGCCAGCAGCTATCGTTCTAGCGGGATCACAAGGGTCAATGAGCAGTTCTTC. It yields the protein CASSYRSSGITRVNEQFF.

V usage is TRBV30 and J usage is TRBJ2-2; 7 bases fit TRBD2. The CDR3 totals 17 residues. V was pared by 0 bases and J by 0 bases, with 7 bases of the junction left unmatched. Germline V lookup: CDR1 GTSNPN, CDR2 SVGIG (reference sequence). The DNA for the CDR3 is TGTGCCTGGAGTGTTTTGCGGGACTATGCGAACACCGGGGAGCTGTTTTTT. It specifies CAWSVLRDYANTGELFF.

The chain uses TRBV6-5 and TRBJ2-1; 10 positions match TRBD2. The germline V gene has CDR1 MNHEY and CDR2 SVGAGI. This CDR3 has 12 amino acids. V was pared by 6 bases and J by 10 bases, with 3 bases of the junction left unmatched. The CDR3 nucleotides are TGTGCCAGCAGAGATAGCGGGAGGGAGCAGTTCTTC. The encoded protein is CASRDSGREQFF.

The chain couples TRBV11-3 to TRBJ2-7; D is ambiguous. This CDR3 spans 12 amino acids. The V gene's germline CDR1 is SGHNT and CDR2 YENEEA. Trimming removed 0 bases from V and 2 bases from J, with 2 bases in between. CDR3 DNA sequence: TGTGCCAGCAGCTTAGACCCCTACGAGCAGTACTTC. The encoded protein is CASSLDPYEQYF.

In its sample, this clone was seen once. The rearrangement uses TRBV25-1 and TRBJ2-7, with a weak D call TRBD2 (6 bases). The CDR3 runs 15 residues. Trimming took 6 bases from V and 2 from J, leaving 17 bases between them. The V gene's germline CDR1 is MGHDK and CDR2 SYGVNS. The CDR3 sequence: CASSRPGEAPYEQYF. CDR3 DNA: TGTGCCAGCAGCCGACCGGGGGAGGCCCCCTACGAGCAGTACTTC.

This rearrangement joins TRBV5-4 to TRBJ1-3, with D unresolved. Between the trimmed V and J ends, which lost 4 bases and 4 bases, there was a span of 9 bases. Germline CDR1 is SGHNT and CDR2 is YYREEE (reference sequence). The CDR3 length is 13 residues. CDR3 residues: CASSLDNGNTIYF. The CDR3 region has the DNA TGTGCCAGCAGCCTTGACAACGGAAACACCATATATTTT.

The rearrangement links TRBV18 to TRBJ1-2; 10 nucleotides align to TRBD1. The CDR3 is 15 amino acids. From germline, CDR1 is KGHSH and CDR2 LQKENI. The trim removed 3 bases at V and 5 bases at J, leaving 6 bases unmatched. CDR3 amino acids: CASSPPGQGVYGYTF. CDR3 sequence (DNA): TGTGCCAGCTCACCCCCCGGACAGGGGGTATATGGCTACACCTTC.

This chain connects TRBV6-5 to TRBJ1-5; 7 bases fit TRBD1. CDR3 length equals 15 residues. Germline V gene sequence: CDR1 MNHEY, CDR2 SVGAGI. With 5 bases clipped from V and 0 bases from J, the junction kept 4 bases outside the gene matches. The CDR3 protein is CASSQTGVSNQPQHF. The CDR3 DNA sequence: TGTGCCAGCAGTCAAACAGGGGTTAGCAATCAGCCCCAGCATTTT.

The chain uses TRBV5-4 and TRBJ2-5; D is possibly TRBD2 (6 bases). Per the germline V gene, CDR1 is SGHNT and CDR2 is YYREEE (reference sequence). CDR3 size: 15 residues. Deletions cut 2 bases from V and 5 bases from J, with 16 bases between. CDR3 coding DNA: TGTGCCAGCAGCTTAGTCGACGGGGGAGAGGAGACCCAGTACTTC. Translated: CASSLVDGGEETQYF.

The J gene is TRBJ2-1, the V gene TRBV2; D not resolved. The CDR3 has 14 residues. The germline V and J ends were trimmed by 5 bases and 0 bases, with 8 bases remaining between them. Germline loops: CDR1 SNHLY, CDR2 FYNNEI. CDR3 amino acids: CASSLEYSYNEQFF. The CDR3 coding sequence is TGTGCCAGCAGTTTGGAATACTCCTACAATGAGCAGTTCTTC.

The J gene is TRBJ2-7, the V gene TRBV5-4; a possible D gene is TRBD2 (6 bases). The CDR3 runs to 14 residues. Germline loops: CDR1 SGHNT, CDR2 YYREEE (reference sequence). V lost 4 bases, J lost 4 bases, and 15 bases lay in between. For the CDR3, the DNA is TGTGCCAGCAGCCCGGAGGGCGGTAGATACGAGCAGTACTTC. Amino acids: CASSPEGGRYEQYF. The full variable domain, with the rest looked up from reference TRBV5-4 and TRBJ2-7, is ETGVTQSPTHLIKTRGQQVTLRCSSQSGHNTVSWYQQALGQGPQFIFQYYREEENGRGNFPPRFSGLQFPNYSSELNVNALELDDSALYLCASSPEGGRYEQYFGPGTRLTVT.

V gene TRBV27 combines with J gene TRBJ2-1, with 14 positions matching TRBD2. Germline values: CDR1 MNHEY, CDR2 SMNVEV (reference sequence). This CDR3 contains 20 residues. V was clipped by 0 bases and J by 5 bases; unmatched bases: 12. The CDR3 loop reads CASSLSLGLAGGPPHNEQFF. The CDR3 DNA is TGTGCCAGCAGTTTATCTTTAGGACTAGCGGGAGGCCCTCCACACAATGAGCAGTTCTTC.

In this sample, this clone turned up once. The CDR3 region is CSASGGGQQPQHF. As DNA, the CDR3 is TGCAGTGCTAGTGGGGGGGGGCAGCAGCCCCAGCATTTT. The genes are TRBV20-1 and TRBJ1-5, with a weak D call TRBD1 (6 bases). Deletions cut 3 bases from V and 7 bases from J, with 13 bases between. Germline V CDR1 and CDR2: DFQATT, SNEGSKA (reference sequence). CDR3 length: 13 residues.

In regard to this clone: At one end the junction does not follow the germline gene, possibly because of a read error. CDR3 loop: CASSGGTSGLADAQYF. The CDR3 region has the DNA TGCGCCAGCAGCGGGGGGACTAGCGGCTTAGCAGATGCGCAGTATTTT. The chain joins TRBV5-1 to TRBJ2-3; 11 bases are a match to TRBD2. The CDR3 is made up of 16 amino acids. Germline V gives CDR1 SGHRS, CDR2 YFSETQ.

The V call is TRBV5-5, the J call TRBJ1-3; D is unclear. Trimming took 1 base from V and 0 from J, leaving 5 bases between them. This CDR3 has 14 amino acids. Per germline, CDR1 SGHKS and CDR2 YYEKEE (reference sequence). The CDR3 protein is CASSLSSSGNTIYF. CDR3 DNA sequence: TGTGCCAGCAGCTTGTCCAGCTCTGGAAACACCATATATTTT.